These 24 T cell receptor beta chains came from one sample sequenced in a study of T-cell reconstitution after alpha-beta-depleted transplantation in children. Unique molecular identifiers were built into the TCRbeta library. MiXCR, run by TCRdb on the PCR reads, gives a single entry per CDR3 protein. There are around 960,000 distinct CDR3 sequences in the sample; about 29% occur only once, and about 28% lies in the top ten. Sequenced here: PBMCs, mostly from graft donor cells, sampled 360 days after TCRalphabeta/CD19-depleted stem cell transplant. The receptors here all came from a boy younger than two who had a stem cell transplant for SCID, so the T cells may come from the graft donor.

The chain carries TRBV29-1 and TRBJ1-1; D ambiguous. The CDR3 covers 13 residues. The germline V and J ends were trimmed by 6 bases and 11 bases, with 22 bases remaining between them. CDR1 and CDR2 from the germline V gene are SQVTM and ANQGSEA. The CDR3 DNA reads as TGCAGCGTCCGCCAAGTTGGACGGCGCTTGGCTTTCTTT. This codes for CSVRQVGRRLAFF. Using reference TRBV29-1 and TRBJ1-1 for the parts outside the CDR3, the full variable domain is SAVISQKPSRDICQRGTSLTIQCQVDSQVTMMFWYRQQPGQSLTLIATANQGSEATYESGFVIDKFPISRPNLTFSTLTVSNMSPEDSSIYLCSVRQVGRRLAFFGQGTRLTVV.

This clonotype has only one observation. The chain is built from TRBV12-3 or TRBV12-4 and TRBJ2-5, with no clear D. This CDR3 is built from 15 residues. V lost 2 bases and J 1 base, leaving 11 bases between the germline ends. DNA of the CDR3: TGTGCCAGCAGTTTATTCGACCTCCGCCAAGAGACCCAGTACTTC. Translation: CASSLFDLRQETQYF.

This clonotype was seen ten or more times. DNA of the CDR3: TGTGCCAGCAGCCTACAGGGGTACACTGAAGCTTTCTTT. This encodes CASSLQGYTEAFF. The J gene is TRBJ1-1, the V gene TRBV7-2; the match to TRBD1 covers 7 bases. CDR1 is SGHTA, CDR2 FQGNSA, per germline. With 5 bases clipped from V and 3 bases from J, the junction kept 3 bases outside the gene matches. This CDR3 spans 13 amino acids.

V and J are TRBV6-4 and TRBJ1-1; D unclear. Germline values: CDR1 MRHNA, CDR2 SNTAGT. This CDR3 has 15 residues. With 3 bases removed from V and 2 bases from J, the gap between germline ends came to 13 bases. CDR3 bases: TGTGCCAGCAGTGAATGGCAGACGGATAACACTGAAGCTTTCTTT. Its translation is CASSEWQTDNTEAFF.

The genes are TRBV6-2 or TRBV6-3 and TRBJ1-1; unclear D gene. V lost 2 bases and J lost 6, with 10 bases in between. This CDR3 has 13 amino acids. Germline-derived CDR1 and CDR2 are MNHEY and SVGEGT. CDR3 bases: TGTGCCAGCAGTTACCGGCGGGATTCTGAAGCTTTCTTT. This encodes CASSYRRDSEAFF.

There are a few counts of this clonotype. The chain links TRBV29-1 to TRBJ2-5, with D unresolved. The germline gives CDR1 SQVTM, CDR2 ANQGSEA. This CDR3 is built from 13 residues. V shed 4 bases and J shed 1 base, with 10 bases lying between them. DNA of the CDR3: TGCAGCGTTGGTCTCGTGCTCCAAGAGACCCAGTACTTC. It specifies CSVGLVLQETQYF.

The sample holds a few counts of this clonotype. The V and J genes are TRBV12-3 or TRBV12-4 and TRBJ2-3; D tentatively reads TRBD1 or TRBD2 (5 bases each). V was pared by 6 bases and J by 0 bases, with 13 bases between. The CDR3 has 15 amino acids. The CDR3 loop is CASSPGTISTDTQYF. CDR3 bases: TGTGCCAGCAGCCCCGGGACCATTAGCACAGATACGCAGTATTTT.

The sample holds a few counts of this clonotype. This sequence joins TRBV3-1 and TRBJ2-5; tentative D call: TRBD2 (6 bases). Deletions cut 5 bases from V and 4 bases from J, with 20 bases between. The CDR3 is 16 amino acids. Germline values: CDR1 LGHDT, CDR2 YNNKEL (reference sequence). The CDR3 protein is CASSFYERGIPETQYF. For the CDR3, the DNA is TGTGCCAGCAGCTTCTACGAACGGGGGATCCCAGAGACCCAGTACTTC.

The chain employs TRBV7-7 and TRBJ2-5; 7 nucleotides match TRBD1. The CDR3 contains 15 residues. Germline-derived CDR1 and CDR2 are SSHAT and FNYEAQ (reference sequence). Germline trimming cut 5 bases from V and 1 base from J; bases unmatched to any gene: 7. The CDR3 region has the DNA TGTGCCAGCAGCCCCGTGGGGGACAGCCAAGAGACCCAGTACTTC. Its translation is CASSPVGDSQETQYF.

The chain joins TRBV28 to TRBJ1-4; D gene unclear. This CDR3 has 15 residues. The germline CDR1 and CDR2 sequences are MDHEN and SYDVKM. Trimming took 5 bases from V and 10 from J, leaving 20 bases between them. CDR3 DNA sequence: TGTGCCAGCAGTCCCCAGTGGGCCTCTTACTTAAAACTGTTTTTT. Its protein is CASSPQWASYLKLFF. The full variable domain, with the rest looked up from reference TRBV28 and TRBJ1-4, is DVKVTQSSRYLVKRTGEKVFLECVQDMDHENMFWYRQDPGLGLRLIYFSYDVKMKEKGDIPEGYSVSREKKERFSLILESASTNQTSMYLCASSPQWASYLKLFFGSGTQLSVL.

This clonotype has only one observation. This may stem from a read error, because a much larger clone lies one nucleotide away. This chain links TRBV20-1 with TRBJ2-3; TRBD2 aligns across 7 bases. Looked up from germline, CDR1 is DFQATT and CDR2 is SNEGSKA (reference sequence). J lost 1 base, V lost 7 bases, and 8 bases had no gene match. The CDR3 is made up of 14 amino acids. This CDR3 reads CSVSRLAGTDTQYF. In nucleotides, the CDR3 is TGCAGTGTTAGTAGGCTAGCGGGCACAGATACGCAGTATTTT.

This clonotype appeared a few times. The chain uses TRBV28 and TRBJ2-5, with D perhaps TRBD2 (5 bases). This CDR3 comprises 15 residues. Germline values: CDR1 MDHEN, CDR2 SYDVKM. With 4 bases removed from V and 5 bases from J, the gap between germline ends came to 17 bases. The CDR3 DNA follows: TGTGCCAGCAGTTGGATACGGACTTCCTGGGAGACCCAGTACTTC. Protein: CASSWIRTSWETQYF.

J is TRBJ2-7 and V is TRBV5-1, with 8 positions matching TRBD2. This CDR3 has 14 residues. Germline V gene lookup returns CDR1 SGHRS and CDR2 YFSETQ. With 2 bases clipped from V and 4 bases from J, the junction kept 5 bases outside the gene matches. The CDR3 DNA sequence: TGCGCCAGCAGCTTTAGCGGGAACCCATACGAGCAGTACTTC. This codes for CASSFSGNPYEQYF.

The V gene is TRBV29-1, the J gene TRBJ2-3; D is perhaps TRBD2 (6 bases). Per the germline V gene, CDR1 is SQVTM and CDR2 is ANQGSEA. The CDR3 contains 12 residues. Trimming stripped 8 bases from V and 2 bases from J, with 11 bases between. CDR3 sequence: CSCGTPTDTQYF. DNA of the CDR3: TGCAGCTGCGGGACGCCCACAGATACGCAGTATTTT.

The chain uses TRBV13 and TRBJ2-1; 12 bases align to TRBD2. Germline values: CDR1 PRHDT, CDR2 FYEKMQ (reference sequence). The CDR3 covers 16 residues. V trimming: 5 bases; J trimming: 8 bases; junction bases outside the gene matches: 10. CDR3: CASSLPSGGAKYEQFF. The CDR3 DNA reads as TGTGCCAGCAGCCTTCCTAGCGGGGGGGCGAAGTATGAGCAGTTCTTC.

This clonotype was counted a single time. This chain links TRBV4-1 with TRBJ2-5; 8 nucleotides align to TRBD2. This CDR3 spans 19 amino acids. V shed 3 bases, J shed 2 bases, and the junction held 17 bases outside the gene matches. Germline V CDR1 and CDR2: MGHRA, YSYEKL. CDR3 sequence reads: CASSHPREASGLRQETQYF. As DNA, the CDR3 is TGCGCCAGCAGCCATCCCCGTGAGGCTAGCGGGCTTCGGCAAGAGACCCAGTACTTC.

The chain is built from TRBV28 and TRBJ2-7; D gene unclear. The CDR3 contains 15 residues. Germline V gene lookup returns CDR1 MDHEN and CDR2 SYDVKM. Trimming shortened V by 5 bases and J by 0 bases, and 14 bases separated the two germline ends. The CDR3 nucleotides are TGTGCCAGCAGTGGTTTCGGGTACAGCTCCTACGAGCAGTACTTC. This gives the protein CASSGFGYSSYEQYF.

The chain combines TRBV3-1 with TRBJ2-2, with D hard to call. The V gene's germline CDR1 is LGHDT and CDR2 YNNKEL (reference sequence). The CDR3 length is 14 residues. V was shortened by 2 bases and J by 3 bases, with 7 bases between the two germline ends. The chain's CDR3 is CASSQYLDTGELFF. CDR3 DNA: TGTGCCAGCAGCCAATATCTGGACACCGGGGAGCTGTTTTTT.

This clonotype was seen just once. This chain links TRBV9 with TRBJ1-2; no clear D. CDR1 is SGDLS, CDR2 YYNGEE, per germline. Trimming stripped 3 bases from V and 4 bases from J, with 16 bases between. This CDR3 spans 15 amino acids. CDR3 region: CASSGGAGEAYGYTF. The CDR3 DNA reads as TGTGCCAGCAGCGGGGGTGCGGGAGAGGCCTATGGCTACACCTTC.

The chain is built from TRBV4-3 and TRBJ2-3, with 10 bases identical to TRBD2. Trimming cost V 0 bases and J 2 bases; bases outside gene matches: 11. The CDR3 runs to 19 residues. Germline assignment: CDR1 LGHNA and CDR2 YSLEER. As DNA, the CDR3 is TGCGCCAGCAGCCAAGACCCGGAGCTAGCGGGGGAAAACACAGATACGCAGTATTTT. Translated, it gives CASSQDPELAGENTDTQYF.

This clonotype has only a few counts. The V call is TRBV10-3, the J call TRBJ1-5; D gene ambiguous. The germline gives CDR1 ENHRY, CDR2 SYGVKD. The V end lost 3 bases, the J end lost 2 bases, and 14 bases lay between the germline ends. This CDR3 is 16 amino acids long. The DNA of the CDR3 is TGTGCCATCAGTGAAGGCACCGGAATTGGCAATCAGCCCCAGCATTTT. It specifies CAISEGTGIGNQPQHF.

The rearrangement uses TRBV12-3 or TRBV12-4 and TRBJ2-2; 8 bases align to TRBD1. J gave up 1 base and V 3 bases, and 13 bases lay outside the gene matches. The CDR3 covers 19 residues. The CDR3 coding sequence is TGTGCCAGCAGTTTCTCGGTTCAGGGGGCCGTGATGAACACCGGGGAGCTGTTTTTT. Encoded protein: CASSFSVQGAVMNTGELFF.

The gene calls are TRBV7-2 and TRBJ2-7; 9 bases are a match to TRBD1. Germline assignment: CDR1 SGHTA and CDR2 FQGNSA. The CDR3 covers 12 residues. The V and J ends lost 8 bases and 6 bases, in that order; junction bases with no gene match: 5. The CDR3 DNA is TGTGCCAGCGGGACAGGGATGGGCGAGCAGTACTTC. Translated: CASGTGMGEQYF.

This clonotype was found a few times. This chain uses TRBV5-5 with TRBJ2-5, with unresolved D. Germline values: CDR1 SGHKS, CDR2 YYEKEE (reference sequence). The CDR3 is made up of 13 amino acids. V was clipped by 3 bases and J by 0 bases, with 6 bases between them. DNA for the CDR3: TGTGCCAGCAGCTCTTTGTACCAAGAGACCCAGTACTTC. Protein sequence: CASSSLYQETQYF.